The 7 T cell receptor beta chains listed next were all sequenced from one sample in a study of human T cells and chemical hapten exposure (dated by TCRdb to the early 2020s). Per the publication, the time point label means: patch test 2, 6 weeks after DPC sensitization. The treatment or condition label on this specimen signifies: therapeutic diphenylcyclopropenone sensitization with weekly scalp DPC. The method was RACE. For sequencing, a NextSeq 500 was employed. TCRdb took the public reads, trimmed them with fastp at Q25, ran MiXCR for clone calling and kept in-frame beta chains. Each CDR3 protein gets just one entry, which takes the most common genes and DNA from the rows behind it. This sample has approximately 96,000 distinct CDR3 sequences in its table, and roughly a tenth of those were observed once. 2% to 2.5% of the sample lies in the top ten. Sample: whole blood, taken in connection with sensitization to the hapten diphenylcyclopropenone (DPC). The receptors were gathered from a woman aged 35 to 49 with alopecia areata. Some clones in this sample may be carry-over from other donors' samples.

This clonotype has ten or more counts. The chain couples TRBV7-6 to TRBJ2-1, with 8 bases identical to TRBD1. Trimming at V came to 5 bases and at J to 7 bases, leaving 7 bases not matched to a gene. CDR1 is SGHVS, CDR2 FNYEAQ, per germline. The CDR3 has 14 residues. The CDR3 here is CASSPGGSGNEQFF. The CDR3 DNA sequence: TGTGCCAGCAGCCCAGGGGGCTCGGGAAATGAGCAGTTCTTC.

This clonotype was picked up many times. The J gene is TRBJ2-1, the V gene TRBV20-1; TRBD2 is a possible D gene (5 bases). V lost 3 bases to trimming and J lost 2 bases, with 17 bases between them. Germline V gene data show CDR1 as DFQATT and CDR2 as SNEGSKA (reference sequence). The CDR3 loop spans 16 amino acids. CDR3 region: CSASRPYSVPYNEQFF. The CDR3 DNA reads as TGCAGTGCTAGCCGACCCTATAGCGTACCCTACAATGAGCAGTTCTTC.

Ten or more counts support this clonotype. The chain uses TRBV4-1 and TRBJ1-6, with D perhaps matching TRBD1 (5 bases). V was clipped by 0 bases and J by 9 bases, with 6 bases between them. CDR3 size: 13 residues. From germline, CDR1 is MGHRA and CDR2 YSYEKL. The DNA of the CDR3 is TGCGCCAGCAGCCAAGAGGGGACTTCACCCCTCCACTTT. Encoded protein: CASSQEGTSPLHF.

The chain employs TRBV18 and TRBJ1-3, with TRBD1 as a possible D gene (5 bases). V lost 3 bases and J lost 0, with 15 bases in between. This CDR3 is 17 amino acids long. Germline-derived CDR1 and CDR2 are KGHSH and LQKENI. Here the CDR3 reads CASSPQGRAVSGNTIYF. The DNA for the CDR3 is TGTGCCAGCTCACCTCAGGGACGGGCCGTCTCTGGAAACACCATATATTTT.

This clonotype came up many times. The chain couples TRBV9 to TRBJ1-6, with 9 positions matching TRBD1. The CDR3 is made up of 14 amino acids. Trimming cost V 4 bases and J 8 bases; bases outside gene matches: 4. Per the germline V gene, CDR1 is SGDLS and CDR2 is YYNGEE. The DNA for the CDR3 is TGTGCCAGCAGCCCCCGACAGGGGGATTCACCCCTCCACTTT. Its protein product is CASSPRQGDSPLHF.

This clonotype was picked up many times. V and J are TRBV7-2 and TRBJ2-1, with 11 bases identical to TRBD2. The germline CDR1 and CDR2 sequences are SGHTA and FQGNSA. The CDR3 totals 16 residues. Germline trimming cut 5 bases from V and 7 bases from J; bases unmatched to any gene: 10. The CDR3 is CASSPRFSGRGNEQFF. The CDR3 coding sequence is TGTGCCAGCAGCCCCCGTTTTAGCGGGAGGGGAAATGAGCAGTTCTTC.

This clonotype has a count of ten or more. The chain joins TRBV27 to TRBJ2-1, with D possibly being TRBD1 (6 bases). The CDR3 spans 16 residues. V was pared by 5 bases and J by 1 base, with 15 bases between. Germline assignment: CDR1 MNHEY and CDR2 SMNVEV (reference sequence). The CDR3 coding sequence is TGTGCCAGCAGTCTTAACAGGGTTCCTTCCTACAATGAGCAGTTCTTC. Translating it yields CASSLNRVPSYNEQFF.